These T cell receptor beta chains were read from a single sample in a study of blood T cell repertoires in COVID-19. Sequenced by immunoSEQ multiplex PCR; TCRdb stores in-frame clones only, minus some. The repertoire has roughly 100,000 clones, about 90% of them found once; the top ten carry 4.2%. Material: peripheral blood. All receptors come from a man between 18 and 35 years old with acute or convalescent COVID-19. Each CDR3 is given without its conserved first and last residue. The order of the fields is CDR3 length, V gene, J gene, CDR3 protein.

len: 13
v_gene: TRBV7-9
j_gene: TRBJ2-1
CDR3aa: ASSLMDRARNEQF

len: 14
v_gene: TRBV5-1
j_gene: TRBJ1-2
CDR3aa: ASSLAPPDSVVGYT

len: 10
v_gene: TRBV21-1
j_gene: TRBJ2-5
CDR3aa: ASSNGEETQY

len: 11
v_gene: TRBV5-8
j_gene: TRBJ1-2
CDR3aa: ASSLSLLYGYT

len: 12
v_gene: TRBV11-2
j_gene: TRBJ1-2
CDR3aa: ASSLFSGNYGYT

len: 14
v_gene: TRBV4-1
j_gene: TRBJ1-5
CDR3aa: ASSQDRDSSNQPQH

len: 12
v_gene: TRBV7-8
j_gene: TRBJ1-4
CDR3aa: ASSLPGNNEKLF

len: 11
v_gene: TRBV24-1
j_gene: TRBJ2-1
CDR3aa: ATEKAGINEQF

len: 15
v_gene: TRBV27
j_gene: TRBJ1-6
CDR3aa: ASSPKTLTSYNSPLH

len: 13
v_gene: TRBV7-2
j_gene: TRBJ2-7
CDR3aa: ASSSRTGGAYEQY

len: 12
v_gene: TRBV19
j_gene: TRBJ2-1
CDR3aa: ASKDRVLHNEQF

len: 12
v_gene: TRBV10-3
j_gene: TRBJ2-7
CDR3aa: AIRPPGAGDEQY

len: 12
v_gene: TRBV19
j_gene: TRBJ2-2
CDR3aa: ATEAEMNTGELF

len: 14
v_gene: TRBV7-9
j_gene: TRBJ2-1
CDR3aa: ASSYRTGASYNEQF

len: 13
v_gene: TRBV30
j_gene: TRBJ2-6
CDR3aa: AWGTGGAGANVLT

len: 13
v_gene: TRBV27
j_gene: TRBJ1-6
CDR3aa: ASSPVVSDNSPLH

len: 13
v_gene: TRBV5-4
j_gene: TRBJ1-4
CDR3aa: ASSLRTGTNEKLF

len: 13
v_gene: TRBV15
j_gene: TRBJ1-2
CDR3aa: ATSRGAAENYGYT

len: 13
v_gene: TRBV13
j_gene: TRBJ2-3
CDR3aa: ASSLGREVGDTQY

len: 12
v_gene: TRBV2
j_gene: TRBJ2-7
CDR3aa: ASSGLAGVHEQY